These 20 T cell receptor beta chains were all obtained from the same sample, sequenced in a study of regulatory T cells in long-lasting Graves disease. Time point in this sample: persistent/refractory GD, antithyroid drugs over 5 years with positive TRAb. RNA from PBMCs was the source of the TCR library. Researchers made TCR beta libraries by using iRepertoire HTBI primers and running Arm-PCR on CDR3 regions. TCRdb analysed the multiplex PCR reads with MiXCR anew, one entry per CDR3 protein. The sample records roughly 450,000 distinct CDR3 sequences, less than 25% being singletons. Sequencing used peripheral blood mononuclear cells (PBMCs), obtained when the disease was refractory, from a patient treated with antithyroid drugs. The origin of the receptors is a female donor with Graves disease.

The chain recombines TRBV3-1 with TRBJ2-2, with a tentative D call TRBD2 (6 bases). Germline values: CDR1 LGHDT, CDR2 YNNKEL (reference sequence). This CDR3 has 16 amino acids. Between the trimmed V and J ends, which lost 4 bases and 6 bases, there was a span of 18 bases. CDR3 sequence reads: CASSLTTSGGPGELFF. The CDR3 bases are TGTGCCAGCAGCCTCACAACCTCCGGAGGGCCCGGGGAGCTGTTTTTT.

This clonotype was seen ten or more times. V gene TRBV3-1 combines with J gene TRBJ2-7; D not resolved. The CDR3 contains 16 residues. Trimming shortened V by 0 bases and J by 2 bases, and 14 bases separated the two germline ends. Germline-derived CDR1 and CDR2 are LGHDT and YNNKEL (reference sequence). The CDR3: CASSQDFPIGTYEQYF. The CDR3 region has the DNA TGTGCCAGCAGCCAAGATTTCCCCATAGGTACCTACGAGCAGTACTTC.

The chain recombines TRBV11-1 with TRBJ2-3, with 7 nucleotides matching TRBD2. V trimming: 1 base; J trimming: 2 bases; junction bases outside the gene matches: 6. The germline V gene encodes CDR1 SGHAT and CDR2 FQDESV (reference sequence). The CDR3 contains 16 residues. Here the CDR3 DNA reads TGTGCCAGCAGCTTAGTGGCTAGCGGAACCACAGATACGCAGTATTTT. Amino acid sequence: CASSLVASGTTDTQYF. Using reference TRBV11-1 and TRBJ2-3 for the parts outside the CDR3, the full variable domain is EAEVAQSPRYKITEKSQAVAFWCDPISGHATLYWYRQILGQGPELLVQFQDESVVDDSQLPKDRFSAERLKGVDSTLKIQPAELGDSAMYLCASSLVASGTTDTQYFGPGTRLTVL.

This clonotype was observed many times. This chain connects TRBV2 to TRBJ1-1; TRBD1 matches 9 bases. CDR1 and CDR2 (germline): SNHLY, FYNNEI. The V segment lost 3 bases and the J segment 5 bases; nucleotides outside the gene matches: 7. The CDR3 is 15 amino acids. CDR3 residues: CASSDPGQGRTEAFF. The CDR3 bases are TGTGCCAGCAGTGACCCGGGACAGGGCCGAACTGAAGCTTTCTTT.

This clonotype was seen repeatedly, ten times or more. At one end the junction does not follow the germline gene, possibly because of a read error. V and J are TRBV11-2 and TRBJ2-7, with D possibly TRBD1 on 5 matching bases. CDR1 SGHAT and CDR2 FQNNGV come from the germline V gene. This CDR3 is built from 12 residues. CDR3 in DNA: TGTGCCAGCAGTTTAGGGGTTCGCGAGCAGTACTTC. This gives the protein CASSLGVREQYF.

This clonotype appeared many times. The J gene is TRBJ2-4, the V gene TRBV28; D perhaps matches TRBD1 (5 bases). The CDR3 contains 16 residues. V gave up 5 bases and J gave up 0 bases, with 14 bases separating them. Germline assignment: CDR1 MDHEN and CDR2 SYDVKM. For the CDR3, the DNA is TGTGCCAGCAGTACCCACAGGCCCCAAGCCAAAAACATTCAGTACTTC. This translates into CASSTHRPQAKNIQYF.

The rearrangement joins TRBV20-1 to TRBJ2-7; D may correspond to TRBD1 or TRBD2 (5 bases each). Germline V gives CDR1 DFQATT, CDR2 SNEGSKA (reference sequence). The CDR3 is 16 residues long. The germline V and J ends were trimmed by 0 bases and 5 bases, with 20 bases remaining between them. This CDR3 is CSARDVLGRTIHEQYF. CDR3 bases: TGCAGTGCTAGAGATGTCCTGGGACGGACGATCCACGAGCAGTACTTC.

This clonotype was counted ten times or more. The chain employs TRBV11-2 and TRBJ2-7; TRBD2 matches 7 bases. V was pared by 5 bases and J by 3 bases, with 7 bases of the junction left unmatched. Germline V lookup: CDR1 SGHAT, CDR2 FQNNGV. The length of the CDR3 is 14 residues. Written as DNA, the CDR3 is TGTGCCAGCAGCCGCTCGGGGGGAATCTACGAGCAGTACTTC. This translates into CASSRSGGIYEQYF.

This clonotype has only a few counts. The chain carries TRBV28 and TRBJ2-3, with 7 bases fitting TRBD1. V lost 3 bases, J lost 3 bases, and 3 bases stayed unmatched. This CDR3 region has 14 residues. Per germline, CDR1 MDHEN and CDR2 SYDVKM. The CDR3 protein is CASSLTGMTDTQYF. The CDR3 DNA reads as TGTGCCAGCAGTTTGACAGGGATGACAGATACGCAGTATTTT.

In this sample, this clonotype turned up many times. V usage is TRBV28 and J usage is TRBJ2-2; tentatively, D is TRBD1 (5 bases). This CDR3 has 15 residues. V lost 0 bases to trimming and J lost 5 bases, with 10 bases between them. Germline lookup yields CDR1 MDHEN and CDR2 SYDVKM. CDR3 residues: CASSLWGLGTGELFF. DNA for the CDR3: TGTGCCAGCAGTTTATGGGGGCTTGGGACCGGGGAGCTGTTTTTT.

The sample holds many counts of this clonotype. The chain is built from TRBV11-1 and TRBJ1-2; 7 bases fit TRBD1. Germline-derived CDR1 and CDR2 are SGHAT and FQDESV (reference sequence). The V and J ends lost 5 bases and 9 bases, in that order; junction bases with no gene match: 6. This CDR3 has 12 residues. The CDR3, as DNA: TGTGCCAGCAGCAAACGACAGGGTAGCTACACCTTC. Amino acid sequence: CASSKRQGSYTF.

This clonotype was recorded at least ten times. The chain links TRBV28 to TRBJ2-7; D not certain. V shed 2 bases and J shed 2 bases, with 13 bases lying between them. Germline V gene sequence: CDR1 MDHEN, CDR2 SYDVKM. The CDR3 loop spans 15 amino acids. CDR3 DNA: TGTGCCAGCAGTTTAGGAAAGACCTTAACCTACGAGCAGTACTTC. This gives the protein CASSLGKTLTYEQYF.

This clonotype was seen a few times. The chain links TRBV27 to TRBJ1-1; 8 bases agree with TRBD1. The germline gives CDR1 MNHEY, CDR2 SMNVEV (reference sequence). The CDR3 is 14 residues long. V shed 3 bases and J 6 bases; nucleotides not matched to a gene: 6. The CDR3 DNA sequence: TGTGCCAGCAGTTTCACAGGGGGTTTCGCTGAAGCTTTCTTT. It translates to CASSFTGGFAEAFF.

The table lists this clonotype with many counts. This sequence joins TRBV20-1 and TRBJ1-2, with TRBD1 as a possible D gene (5 bases). Germline V gives CDR1 DFQATT, CDR2 SNEGSKA (reference sequence). Deletions cut 0 bases from V and 5 bases from J, with 22 bases between. This CDR3 is 17 amino acids long. The CDR3 sequence: CSARDPALRAGRYGYTF. DNA of the CDR3: TGCAGTGCTAGAGATCCTGCTCTACGGGCAGGGCGATATGGCTACACCTTC.

This clonotype was detected many times. V and J are TRBV19 and TRBJ1-1; D is unclear. The V gene lost 5 bases and the J gene lost 0 bases, with 16 bases spanning the gap. The CDR3 is 16 residues long. Germline lookup yields CDR1 LNHDA and CDR2 SQIVND (reference sequence). The CDR3 DNA reads as TGTGCCAGTAGTCCCTTTCGGAAGCTTTTGAACACTGAAGCTTTCTTT. Translation gives CASSPFRKLLNTEAFF.

This clonotype occurred many times. V is TRBV7-6 and J is TRBJ2-5; D is possibly TRBD1 (5 bases). Trimming pared 5 bases from V and 5 bases from J, leaving 12 bases between. This CDR3 contains 13 residues. CDR1 is SGHVS, CDR2 FNYEAQ, per germline. The CDR3 is CASSRRVRETQYF. DNA for the CDR3: TGTGCCAGCAGCCGCAGGGTGAGGGAGACCCAGTACTTC.

This chain uses TRBV4-1 with TRBJ2-6; D may be TRBD2 (7 bases). V gave up 4 bases and J gave up 4 bases, with 11 bases separating them. The CDR3 runs to 15 residues. CDR1 and CDR2 from the germline V gene are MGHRA and YSYEKL. CDR3 bases: TGCGCCAGCAGCCGTGCGGGGGCCGGGGCCAACGTCCTGACTTTC. Encoded protein: CASSRAGAGANVLTF.

This clonotype appeared a single time. Given a much more abundant clone one base away, this may be a read error. The chain uses TRBV11-1 and TRBJ1-2, with D possibly matching TRBD1 (5 bases). Per germline, CDR1 SGHAT and CDR2 FQDESV (reference sequence). The CDR3 consists of 14 residues. CDR3 nucleotide sequence: TGTGCCAACAGCTTCTCAGGGATGGACTATGGCTACACCTTC. This codes for CANSFSGMDYGYTF.

This clonotype was picked up many times. The chain joins TRBV28 to TRBJ1-6; no reliable D call. CDR1 MDHEN and CDR2 SYDVKM come from the germline V gene. The CDR3 has 16 amino acids. With 5 bases removed from V and 11 bases from J, the gap between germline ends came to 22 bases. The CDR3 coding sequence is TGTGCCAGCAGTCCCCCTGATCCGCGCACCCGGCCACCCCTCCACTTT. Its protein product is CASSPPDPRTRPPLHF.

This sequence joins TRBV4-2 and TRBJ2-2; D is undetermined. The CDR3 runs 14 residues. Germline CDR1 is LGHNA and CDR2 is YNFKEQ. V dropped 0 bases and J dropped 7 bases, with 9 bases sitting between them. The CDR3 DNA reads TGTGCCAGCAGCCAAGATCTCCGATTCGGGGAGCTGTTTTTT. Translated: CASSQDLRFGELFF.